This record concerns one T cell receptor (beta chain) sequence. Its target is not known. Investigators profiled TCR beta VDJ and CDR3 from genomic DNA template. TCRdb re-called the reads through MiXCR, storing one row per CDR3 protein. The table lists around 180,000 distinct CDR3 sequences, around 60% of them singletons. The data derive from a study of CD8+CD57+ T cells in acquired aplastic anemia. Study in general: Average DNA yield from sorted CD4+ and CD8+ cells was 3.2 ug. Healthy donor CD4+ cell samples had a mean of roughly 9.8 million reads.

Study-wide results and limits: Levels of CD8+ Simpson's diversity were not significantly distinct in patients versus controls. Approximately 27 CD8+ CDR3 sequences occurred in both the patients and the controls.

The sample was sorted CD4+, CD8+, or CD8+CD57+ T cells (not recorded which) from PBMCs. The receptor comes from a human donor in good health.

CDR3 bases: TGCAGTGCTAGAGATCCTCTGGGCAGGGGGGACACCGGGGAGCTGTTTTTT. This gives the protein CSARDPLGRGDTGELFF. This chain uses TRBV20-1 with TRBJ2-2, with D maybe TRBD1 (7 bases). The germline CDR1 and CDR2 sequences are DFQATT and SNEGSKA (reference sequence). The CDR3 covers 17 residues. V lost 0 bases and J lost 3, with 17 bases in between.